A selection of T cell receptor beta chains follows, all from one sample in a study of control samples from healthy donors and cancer patients. Repertoires were generated with immunoSEQ multiplex PCR, while TCRdb's copy carries only in-frame clones and drops some. The sample lists about 220,000 clones; around 94% were seen once. Sequenced material: blood. The receptors here all came from a man aged 45-65 years in good health. The CDR3 runs from the conserved cysteine through the conserved F or W. Fields, in order: J gene, D gene, V gene, CDR3 DNA, CDR3 protein. A D gene is named only where the DNA matches it firmly.

>TRBJ2-5|NA|TRBV3-1/TRBV3-2
TGTGCCAGCAGCCAAGCGGGGGAACCTCAAGAGACCCAGTACTTC
CASSQAGEPQETQYF
>TRBJ1-2|NA|TRBV27
TGTGCCAGCAGTCCTCAACAGGGATACTATGGCTACACCTTC
CASSPQQGYYGYTF
>TRBJ1-1|NA|TRBV5-1
TGCGCCAGCAGGGAACAGGGTGGCCTAGTAGCTTTCTTT
CASREQGGLVAFF
>TRBJ1-4|NA|TRBV5-1
TGCGCCAGCAGCTTGAGCCATGCGGGCGATGAAAAACTGTTTTTT
CASSLSHAGDEKLFF
>TRBJ2-3|TRBD2|TRBV6-5
TGTGCCAGCAGGGGGAGGGAAGATACGCAGTATTTT
CASRGREDTQYF
>TRBJ2-3|NA|TRBV6-2/TRBV6-3
TGTGCCAGCAGTTACTTGGGGAGGGATACGCAGTATTTT
CASSYLGRDTQYF
>TRBJ2-7|TRBD1|TRBV18
TGTGCCAGCTCACCAGAGACAGGGGGAATGGGCGAGCAGTGCTTC
CASSPETGGMGEQCF
>TRBJ2-7|TRBD1|TRBV5-1
TGCGCCAGCAGCTCTCCACAGGGGCTGAGCTCCTACGAGCAGTACTTC
CASSSPQGLSSYEQYF
>TRBJ2-7|NA|TRBV11-2
TGTGCCAGCAGCTTAGTCGGGGCGGGAAGCTCCTACGAGCAGTACTTC
CASSLVGAGSSYEQYF
>TRBJ2-2|NA|TRBV4-1
TGCGCCAGCAGCCATGGGGATATCGGTTTCATAATTAGGGAGCTGTTTTTT
CASSHGDIGFIIRELFF
>TRBJ1-1|NA|TRBV9
TGTGCCAGCAGCGGGGACCCTGGGGGCACTGAAGCTTTCTTT
CASSGDPGGTEAFF